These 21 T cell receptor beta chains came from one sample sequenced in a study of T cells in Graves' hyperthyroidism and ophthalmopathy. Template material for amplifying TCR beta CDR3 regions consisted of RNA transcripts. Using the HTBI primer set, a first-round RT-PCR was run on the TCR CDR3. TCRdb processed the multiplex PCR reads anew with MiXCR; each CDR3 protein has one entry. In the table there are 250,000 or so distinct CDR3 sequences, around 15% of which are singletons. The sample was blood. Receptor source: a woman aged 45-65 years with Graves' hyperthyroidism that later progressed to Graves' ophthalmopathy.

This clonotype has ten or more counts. CDR3 amino acids: CASSLISGLPFGDNEQFF. CDR3 nucleotide sequence: TGTGCCAGCAGCTTAATAAGCGGACTTCCTTTCGGGGACAATGAGCAGTTCTTC. The V and J genes are TRBV7-3 and TRBJ2-1; D perhaps matches TRBD2 (5 bases). Deletions cut 1 base from V and 5 bases from J, with 21 bases between. Germline-derived CDR1 and CDR2 are SGHTA and FQGTGA. CDR3 length: 18 amino acids.

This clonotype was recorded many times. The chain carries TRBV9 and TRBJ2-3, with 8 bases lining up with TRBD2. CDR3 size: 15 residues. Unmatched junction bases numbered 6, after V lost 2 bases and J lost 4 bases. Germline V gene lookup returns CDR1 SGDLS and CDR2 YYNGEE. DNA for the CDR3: TGTGCCAGCAGCGTGGTAGCGGGACCCCCAGATACGCAGTATTTT. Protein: CASSVVAGPPDTQYF.

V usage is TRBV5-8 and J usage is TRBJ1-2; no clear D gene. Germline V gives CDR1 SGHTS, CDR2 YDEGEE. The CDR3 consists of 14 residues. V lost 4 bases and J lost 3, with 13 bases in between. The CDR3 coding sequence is TGTGCCAGCAGCCAGGCCCAGCCGGACTATGGCTACACCTTC. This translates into CASSQAQPDYGYTF.

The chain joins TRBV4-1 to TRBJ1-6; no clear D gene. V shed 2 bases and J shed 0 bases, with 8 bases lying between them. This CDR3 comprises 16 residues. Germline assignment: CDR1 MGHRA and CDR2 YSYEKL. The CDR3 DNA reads TGCGCCAGCAGCCAACCTACGAGCTCCTATAATTCACCCCTCCACTTT. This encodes CASSQPTSSYNSPLHF.

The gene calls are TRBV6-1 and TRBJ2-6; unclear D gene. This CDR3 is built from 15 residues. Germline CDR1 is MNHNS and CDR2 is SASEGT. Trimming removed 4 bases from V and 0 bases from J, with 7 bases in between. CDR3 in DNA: TGTGCCAGCAGTGGGATCTTCTCTGGGGCCAACGTCCTGACTTTC. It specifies CASSGIFSGANVLTF.

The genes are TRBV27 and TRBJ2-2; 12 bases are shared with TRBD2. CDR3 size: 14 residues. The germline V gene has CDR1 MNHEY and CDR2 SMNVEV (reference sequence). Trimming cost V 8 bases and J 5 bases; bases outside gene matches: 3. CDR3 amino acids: CASSGTSGTGELFF. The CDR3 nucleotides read TGTGCCAGCTCAGGGACTAGCGGGACCGGGGAGCTGTTTTTT.

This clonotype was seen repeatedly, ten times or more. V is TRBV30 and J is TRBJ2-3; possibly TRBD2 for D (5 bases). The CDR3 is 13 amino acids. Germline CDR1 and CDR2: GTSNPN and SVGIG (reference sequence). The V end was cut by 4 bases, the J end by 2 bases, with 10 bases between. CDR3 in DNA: TGTGCCTGGACCACGGAGGCCACAGATACGCAGTATTTT. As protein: CAWTTEATDTQYF.

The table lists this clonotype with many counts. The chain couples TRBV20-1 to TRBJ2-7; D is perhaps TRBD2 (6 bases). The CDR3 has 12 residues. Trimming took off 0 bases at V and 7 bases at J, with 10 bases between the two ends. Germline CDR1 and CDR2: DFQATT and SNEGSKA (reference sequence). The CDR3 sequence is CSARDTGGEQYF. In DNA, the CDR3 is TGCAGTGCTAGAGATACCGGGGGTGAGCAGTACTTC.

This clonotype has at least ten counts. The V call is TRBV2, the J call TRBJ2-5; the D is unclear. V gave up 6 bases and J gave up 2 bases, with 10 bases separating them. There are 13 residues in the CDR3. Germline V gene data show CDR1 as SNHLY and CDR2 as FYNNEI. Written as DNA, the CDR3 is TGTGCCAGCAGCCTAGAGTTTCAAGAGACCCAGTACTTC. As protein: CASSLEFQETQYF. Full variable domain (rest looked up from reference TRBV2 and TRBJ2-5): EPEVTQTPSHQVTQMGQEVILRCVPISNHLYFYWYRQILGQKVEFLVSFYNNEISEKSEIFDDQFSVERPDGSNFTLKIRSTKLEDSAMYFCASSLEFQETQYFGPGTRLLVL.

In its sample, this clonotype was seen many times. DNA for the CDR3: TGTGCCAGCAGCTCAAGGGGGGACGAGCAGTACTTC. Amino acid sequence: CASSSRGDEQYF. This rearrangement joins TRBV7-9 to TRBJ2-7; possibly TRBD1 or TRBD2 for D (6 bases each). The CDR3 runs to 12 residues. CDR1 SEHNR and CDR2 FQNEAQ come from the germline V gene (reference sequence). The germline V and J ends were trimmed by 4 bases and 5 bases, with 9 bases remaining between them.

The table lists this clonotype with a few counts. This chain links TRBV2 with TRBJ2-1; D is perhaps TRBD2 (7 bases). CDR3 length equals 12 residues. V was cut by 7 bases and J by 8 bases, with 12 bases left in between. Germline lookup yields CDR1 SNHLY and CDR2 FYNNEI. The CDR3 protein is CASTGGLDEQFF. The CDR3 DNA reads TGTGCCAGCACGGGGGGCCTCGATGAGCAGTTCTTC.

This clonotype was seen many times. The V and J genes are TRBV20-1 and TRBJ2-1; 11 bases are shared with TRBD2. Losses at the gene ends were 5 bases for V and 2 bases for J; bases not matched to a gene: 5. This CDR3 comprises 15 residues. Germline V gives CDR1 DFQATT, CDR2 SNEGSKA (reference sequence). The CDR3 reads CSARSGLAAYNEQFF. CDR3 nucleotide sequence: TGCAGTGCTCGGTCGGGACTAGCGGCCTACAATGAGCAGTTCTTC.

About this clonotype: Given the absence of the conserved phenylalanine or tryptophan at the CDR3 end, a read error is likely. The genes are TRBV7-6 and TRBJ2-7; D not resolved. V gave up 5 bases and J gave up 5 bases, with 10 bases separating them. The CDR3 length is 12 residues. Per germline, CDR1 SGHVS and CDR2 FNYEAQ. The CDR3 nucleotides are TGTGCCAGCAGCCCCCAGACGAACGAGCAGTACTCC. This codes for CASSPQTNEQYS.

The CDR3: CASSQLGGQETQYF. The CDR3 DNA reads TGTGCCAGCAGCCAACTAGGGGGCCAAGAGACCCAGTACTTC. The chain couples TRBV7-3 to TRBJ2-5; TRBD1 might be the D (6 bases). Germline CDR1 and CDR2: SGHTA and FQGTGA. The V end lost 5 bases, the J end lost 1 base, and 11 bases lay between the germline ends. The CDR3 length is 14 residues.

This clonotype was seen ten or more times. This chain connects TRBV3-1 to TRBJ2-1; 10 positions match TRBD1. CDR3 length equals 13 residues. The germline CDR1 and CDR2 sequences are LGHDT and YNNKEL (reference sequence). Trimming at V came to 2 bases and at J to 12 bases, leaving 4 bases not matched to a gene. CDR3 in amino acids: CASSQRTGGGQFF. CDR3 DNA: TGTGCCAGCAGCCAACGGACAGGGGGTGGGCAGTTCTTC.

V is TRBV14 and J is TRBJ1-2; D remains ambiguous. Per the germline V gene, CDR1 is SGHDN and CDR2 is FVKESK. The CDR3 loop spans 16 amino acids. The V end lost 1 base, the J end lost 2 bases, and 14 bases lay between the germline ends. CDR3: CASSQVVGDMNYGYTF. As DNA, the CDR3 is TGTGCCAGCAGCCAAGTTGTTGGAGACATGAACTATGGCTACACCTTC.

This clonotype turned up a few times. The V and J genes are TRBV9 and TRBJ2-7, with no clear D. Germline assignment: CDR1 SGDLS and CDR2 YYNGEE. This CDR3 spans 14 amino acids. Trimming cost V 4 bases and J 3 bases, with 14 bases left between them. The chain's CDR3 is CASSPTVVGYEQYF. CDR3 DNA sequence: TGTGCCAGCAGCCCCACGGTCGTAGGCTACGAGCAGTACTTC.

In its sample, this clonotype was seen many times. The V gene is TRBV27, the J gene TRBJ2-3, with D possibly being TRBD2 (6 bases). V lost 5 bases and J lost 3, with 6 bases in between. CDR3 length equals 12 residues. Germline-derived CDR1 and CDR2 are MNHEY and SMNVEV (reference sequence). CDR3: CASSGTTDTQYF. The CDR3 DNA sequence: TGTGCCAGCAGTGGGACTACAGATACGCAGTATTTT.

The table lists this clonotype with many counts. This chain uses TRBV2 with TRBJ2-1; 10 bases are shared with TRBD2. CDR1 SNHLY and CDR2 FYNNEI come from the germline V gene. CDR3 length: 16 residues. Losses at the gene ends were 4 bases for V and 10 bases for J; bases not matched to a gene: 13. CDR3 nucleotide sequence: TGTGCCAGCAGTGTACCTAGCGGGAGCCTTCTTGGGGAGCAGTTCTTC. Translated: CASSVPSGSLLGEQFF.

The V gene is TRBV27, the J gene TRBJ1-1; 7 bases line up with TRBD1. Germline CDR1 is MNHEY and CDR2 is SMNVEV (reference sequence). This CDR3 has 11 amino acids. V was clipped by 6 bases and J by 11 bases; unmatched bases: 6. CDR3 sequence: CASRQGRGAFF. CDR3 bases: TGTGCCAGCAGACAGGGGAGAGGGGCTTTCTTT.

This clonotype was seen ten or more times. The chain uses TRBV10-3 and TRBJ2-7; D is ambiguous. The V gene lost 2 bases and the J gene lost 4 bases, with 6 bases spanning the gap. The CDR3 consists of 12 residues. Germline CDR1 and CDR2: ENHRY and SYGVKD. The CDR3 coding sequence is TGTGCCATCAGTGAGGAGCCTTACGAGCAGTACTTC. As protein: CAISEEPYEQYF.